The T cell receptor (beta chain) described here comes from a study of T cells expressing NK-cell markers. Overall study context: There were seven HCMV-seropositive donors and one seronegative donor among the eight sequenced.

Reanalyzing the 5' RACE reads, TCRdb keeps one entry per CDR3 protein, without DNA. Here the sample table reports some 410,000 distinct CDR3 sequences. The CDR3 consists of 15 residues. The germline CDR1 and CDR2 sequences are SGHTA and FQGTGA. This TCR was recovered from a woman aged 18 to 69 in good health. The sample consisted of blood T cells: a sorted CD56 or NKG2C T cell subset, CD4+ or CD8+ T cells, or bulk PBMC T cells (not recorded which). This chain links TRBV7-3 with TRBJ2-2. This chain's CDR3 is CASSPEQQPPGELFF.